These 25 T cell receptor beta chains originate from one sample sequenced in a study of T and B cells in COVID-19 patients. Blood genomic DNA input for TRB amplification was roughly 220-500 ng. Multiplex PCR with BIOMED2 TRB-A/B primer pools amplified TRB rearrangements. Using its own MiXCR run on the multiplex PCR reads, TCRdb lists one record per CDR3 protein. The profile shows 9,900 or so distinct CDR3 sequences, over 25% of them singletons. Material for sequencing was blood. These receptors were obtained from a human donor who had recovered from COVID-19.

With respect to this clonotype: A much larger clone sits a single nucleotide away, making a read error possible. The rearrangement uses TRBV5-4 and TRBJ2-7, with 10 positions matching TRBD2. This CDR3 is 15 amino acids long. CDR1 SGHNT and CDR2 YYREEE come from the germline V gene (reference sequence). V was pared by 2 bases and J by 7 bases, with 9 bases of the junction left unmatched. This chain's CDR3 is CASSLSASGGTEQYF. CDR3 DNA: TGTGCCAGCAGCTTATCGGCTAGCGGGGGAACTGAGCAGTACTTC.

The CDR3 reads CSARDGAEAWDYEQYF. CDR3 DNA: TGCAGTGCTAGAGATGGCGCGGAAGCTTGGGACTACGAGCAGTACTTC. This chain uses TRBV20-1 with TRBJ2-7; D is undetermined. Germline V gene data show CDR1 as DFQATT and CDR2 as SNEGSKA (reference sequence). Trimming stripped 0 bases from V and 3 bases from J, with 18 bases between. The CDR3 length is 16 residues.

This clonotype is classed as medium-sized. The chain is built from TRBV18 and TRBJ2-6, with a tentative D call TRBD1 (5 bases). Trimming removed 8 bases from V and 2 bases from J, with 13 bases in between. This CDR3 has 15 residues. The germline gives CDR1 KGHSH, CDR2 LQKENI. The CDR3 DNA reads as TGTGCCAGCACGCAGGGTTCAGCTGGGGCCAACGTCCTGACTTTC. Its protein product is CASTQGSAGANVLTF.

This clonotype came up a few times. CDR3 in DNA: TGTGCCAGCAGCCGACTAGCGGCCCCCGGGACCCAGTACTTC. It yields the protein CASSRLAAPGTQYF. The genes are TRBV7-2 and TRBJ2-5; 9 nucleotides align to TRBD2. This CDR3 spans 14 amino acids. Germline assignment: CDR1 SGHTA and CDR2 FQGNSA. Trimming cost V 5 bases and J 7 bases; bases outside gene matches: 8.

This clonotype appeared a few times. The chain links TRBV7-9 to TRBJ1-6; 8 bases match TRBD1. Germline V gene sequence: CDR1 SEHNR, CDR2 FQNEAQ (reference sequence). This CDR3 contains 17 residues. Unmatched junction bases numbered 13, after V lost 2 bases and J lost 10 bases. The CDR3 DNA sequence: TGTGCCAGCAGCTTACACGACAGGGGTGGGATAGGATCACCCCTCCACTTT. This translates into CASSLHDRGGIGSPLHF.

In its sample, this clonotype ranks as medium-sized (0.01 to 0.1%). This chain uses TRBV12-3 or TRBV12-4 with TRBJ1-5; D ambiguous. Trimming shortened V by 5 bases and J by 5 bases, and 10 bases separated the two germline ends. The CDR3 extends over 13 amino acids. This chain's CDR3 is CASSTGQYQPQHF. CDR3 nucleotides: TGTGCCAGCAGTACGGGTCAGTATCAGCCCCAGCATTTT.

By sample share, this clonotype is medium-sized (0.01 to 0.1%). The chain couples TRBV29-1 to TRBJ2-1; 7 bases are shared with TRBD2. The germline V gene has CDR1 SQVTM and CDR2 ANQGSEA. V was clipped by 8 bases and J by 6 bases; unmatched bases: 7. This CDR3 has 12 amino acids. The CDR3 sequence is CSSGGGGNEQFF. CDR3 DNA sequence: TGCAGCTCAGGTGGCGGGGGCAATGAGCAGTTCTTC.

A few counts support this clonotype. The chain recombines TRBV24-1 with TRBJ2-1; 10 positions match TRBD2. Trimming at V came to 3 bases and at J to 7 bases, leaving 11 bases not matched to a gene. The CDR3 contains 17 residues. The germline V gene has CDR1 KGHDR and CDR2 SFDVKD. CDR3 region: CATSDRTSGLRLNEQFF. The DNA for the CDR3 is TGTGCCACCAGTGATCGGACTAGCGGTCTACGGTTGAATGAGCAGTTCTTC.

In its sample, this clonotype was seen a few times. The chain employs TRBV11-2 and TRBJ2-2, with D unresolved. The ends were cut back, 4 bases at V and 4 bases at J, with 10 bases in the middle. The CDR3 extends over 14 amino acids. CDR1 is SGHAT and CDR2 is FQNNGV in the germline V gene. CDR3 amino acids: CASSSTAITGELFF. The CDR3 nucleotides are TGTGCCAGCAGCTCTACAGCGATCACCGGGGAGCTGTTTTTT.

The CDR3 sequence: CASSPGTGAKLFF. Written as DNA, the CDR3 is TGTGCCAGCAGTCCCGGGACAGGGGCAAAACTGTTTTTT. The chain uses TRBV6-1 and TRBJ1-4, with 10 bases fitting TRBD1. This CDR3 is 13 amino acids long. Germline V lookup: CDR1 MNHNS, CDR2 SASEGT. The junction had 4 bases not matched to a gene; V was cut back by 5 bases and J by 10 bases.

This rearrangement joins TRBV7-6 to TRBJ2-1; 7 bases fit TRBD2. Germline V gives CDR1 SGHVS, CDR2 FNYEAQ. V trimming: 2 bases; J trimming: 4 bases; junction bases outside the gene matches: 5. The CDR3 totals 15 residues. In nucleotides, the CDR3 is TGTGCCAGCAGCTTAAGGCTAGCGGATTACAATGAGCAGTTCTTC. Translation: CASSLRLADYNEQFF.

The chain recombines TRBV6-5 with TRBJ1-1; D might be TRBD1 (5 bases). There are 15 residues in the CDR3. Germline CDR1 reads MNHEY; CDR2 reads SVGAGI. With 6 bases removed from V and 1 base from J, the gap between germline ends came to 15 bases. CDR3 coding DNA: TGTGCCAGCAGCTCCCCCGGGAGGGGGAACACTGAAGCTTTCTTT. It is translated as CASSSPGRGNTEAFF.

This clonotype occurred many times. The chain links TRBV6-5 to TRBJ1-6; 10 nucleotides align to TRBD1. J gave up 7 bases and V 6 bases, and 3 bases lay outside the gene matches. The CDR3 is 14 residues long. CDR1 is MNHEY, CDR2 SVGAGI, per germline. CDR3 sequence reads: CASRGTGENSPLHF. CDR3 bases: TGTGCCAGCAGAGGGACAGGGGAAAATTCACCCCTCCACTTT.

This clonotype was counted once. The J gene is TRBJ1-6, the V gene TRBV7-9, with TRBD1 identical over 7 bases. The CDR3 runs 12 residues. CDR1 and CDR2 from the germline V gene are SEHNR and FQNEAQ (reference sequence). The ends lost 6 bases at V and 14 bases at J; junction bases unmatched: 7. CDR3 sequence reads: CASSTDRATLHF. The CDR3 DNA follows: TGTGCCAGCAGTACTGACAGGGCCACCCTCCACTTT. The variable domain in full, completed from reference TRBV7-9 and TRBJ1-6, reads DTGVSQNPRHKITKRGQNVTFRCDPISEHNRLYWYRQTLGQGPEFLTYFQNEAQLEKSRLLSDRFSAERPKGSFSTLEIQRTEQGDSAMYLCASSTDRATLHFGNGTRLTVT.

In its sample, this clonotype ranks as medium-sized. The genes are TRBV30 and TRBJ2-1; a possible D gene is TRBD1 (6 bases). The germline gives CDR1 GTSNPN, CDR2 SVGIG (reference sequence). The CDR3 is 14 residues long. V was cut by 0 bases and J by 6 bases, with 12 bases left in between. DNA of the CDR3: TGTGCCTGGAGTGTAGCAGGGGCGGGCAATGAGCAGTTCTTC. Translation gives CAWSVAGAGNEQFF.

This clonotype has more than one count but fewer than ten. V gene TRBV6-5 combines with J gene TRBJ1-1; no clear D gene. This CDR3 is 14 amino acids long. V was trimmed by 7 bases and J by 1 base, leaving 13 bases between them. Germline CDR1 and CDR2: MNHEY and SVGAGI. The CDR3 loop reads CASTPPGGNTEAFF. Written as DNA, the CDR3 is TGTGCCAGCACTCCCCCGGGCGGGAACACTGAAGCTTTCTTT.

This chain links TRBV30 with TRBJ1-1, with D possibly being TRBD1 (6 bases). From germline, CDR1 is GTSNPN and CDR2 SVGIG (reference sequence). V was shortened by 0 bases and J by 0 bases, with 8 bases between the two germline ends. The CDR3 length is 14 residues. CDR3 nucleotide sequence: TGTGCCTGGAGTGTAAGGGGGGTGAACACTGAAGCTTTCTTT. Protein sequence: CAWSVRGVNTEAFF.

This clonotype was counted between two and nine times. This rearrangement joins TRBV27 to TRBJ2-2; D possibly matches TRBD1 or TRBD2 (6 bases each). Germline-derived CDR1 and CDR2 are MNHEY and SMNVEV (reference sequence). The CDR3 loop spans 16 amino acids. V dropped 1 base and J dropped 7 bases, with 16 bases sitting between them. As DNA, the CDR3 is TGTGCCAGCAGTTTATTTGGTAGGGGGGACGGCGGGGAGCTGTTTTTT. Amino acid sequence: CASSLFGRGDGGELFF.

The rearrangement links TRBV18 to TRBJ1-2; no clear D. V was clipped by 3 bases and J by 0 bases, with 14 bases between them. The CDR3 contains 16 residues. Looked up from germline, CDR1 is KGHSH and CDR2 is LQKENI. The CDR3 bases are TGTGCCAGCTCACCCCGCGACGGAGAAGCTAACTATGGCTACACCTTC. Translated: CASSPRDGEANYGYTF.

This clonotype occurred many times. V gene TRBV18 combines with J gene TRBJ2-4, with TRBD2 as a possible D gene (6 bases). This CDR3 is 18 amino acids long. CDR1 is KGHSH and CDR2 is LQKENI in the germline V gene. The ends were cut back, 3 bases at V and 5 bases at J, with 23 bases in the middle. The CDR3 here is CASSPWGLAEGMQNIQYF. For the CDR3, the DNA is TGTGCCAGCTCACCCTGGGGCTTAGCGGAGGGGATGCAAAACATTCAGTACTTC.

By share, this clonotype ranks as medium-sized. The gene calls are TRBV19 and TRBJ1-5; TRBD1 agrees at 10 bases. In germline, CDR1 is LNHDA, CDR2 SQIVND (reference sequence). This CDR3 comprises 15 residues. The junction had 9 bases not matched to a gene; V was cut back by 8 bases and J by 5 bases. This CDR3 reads CASGGGTGVHQPQHF. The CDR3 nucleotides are TGTGCCAGTGGGGGCGGGACAGGGGTACATCAGCCCCAGCATTTT.

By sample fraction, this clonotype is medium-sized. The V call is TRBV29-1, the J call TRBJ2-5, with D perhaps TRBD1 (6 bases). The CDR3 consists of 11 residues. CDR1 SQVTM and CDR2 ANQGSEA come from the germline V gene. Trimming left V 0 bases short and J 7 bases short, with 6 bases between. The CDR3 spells CSVEEGGTQYF. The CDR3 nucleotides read TGCAGCGTTGAAGAAGGGGGGACCCAGTACTTC.

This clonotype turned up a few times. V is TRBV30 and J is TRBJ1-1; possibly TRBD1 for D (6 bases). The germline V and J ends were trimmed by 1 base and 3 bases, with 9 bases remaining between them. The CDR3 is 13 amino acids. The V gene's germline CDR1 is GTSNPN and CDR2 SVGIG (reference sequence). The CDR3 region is CAWSEGGHTEAFF. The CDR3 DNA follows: TGTGCCTGGAGTGAAGGGGGGCACACTGAAGCTTTCTTT.

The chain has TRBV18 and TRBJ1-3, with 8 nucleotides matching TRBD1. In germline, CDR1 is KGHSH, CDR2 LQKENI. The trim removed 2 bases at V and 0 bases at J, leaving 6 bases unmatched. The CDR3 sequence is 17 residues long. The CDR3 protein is CASSPSQGAFSGNTIYF. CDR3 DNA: TGTGCCAGCTCACCAAGCCAGGGGGCTTTCTCTGGAAACACCATATATTTT.

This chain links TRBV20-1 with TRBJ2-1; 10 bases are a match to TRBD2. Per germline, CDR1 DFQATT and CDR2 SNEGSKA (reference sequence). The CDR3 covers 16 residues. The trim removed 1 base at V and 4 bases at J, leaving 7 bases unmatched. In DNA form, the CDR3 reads TGCAGTGCTAGAGGAGAACTAGCGGGGAGGTACAATGAGCAGTTCTTC. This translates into CSARGELAGRYNEQFF.